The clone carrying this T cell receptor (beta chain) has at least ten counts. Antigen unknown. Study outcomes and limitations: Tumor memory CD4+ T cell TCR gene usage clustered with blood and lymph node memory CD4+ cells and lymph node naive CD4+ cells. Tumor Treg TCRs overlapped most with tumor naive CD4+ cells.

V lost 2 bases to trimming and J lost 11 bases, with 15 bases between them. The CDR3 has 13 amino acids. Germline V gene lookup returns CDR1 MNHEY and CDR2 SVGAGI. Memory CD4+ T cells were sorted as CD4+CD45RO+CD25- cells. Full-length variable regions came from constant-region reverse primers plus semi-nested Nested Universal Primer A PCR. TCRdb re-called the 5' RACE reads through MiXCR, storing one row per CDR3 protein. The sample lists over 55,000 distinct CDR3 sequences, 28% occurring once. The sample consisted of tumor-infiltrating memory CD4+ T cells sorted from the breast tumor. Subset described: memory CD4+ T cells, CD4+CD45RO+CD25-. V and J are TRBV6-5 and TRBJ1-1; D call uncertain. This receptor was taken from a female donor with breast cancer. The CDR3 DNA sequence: TGTGCCAGCAGTTACGCGCTTTCATGGCAGGCTTTCTTT. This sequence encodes CASSYALSWQAFF.